The T cell receptor beta chain under discussion was sequenced for a study of Ad26.COV2.S vaccination and SARS-CoV-2 variants. About the research overall: Into the muscle, Ad26.COV2.S was dosed once or twice, 56 days apart.

Libraries were prepared by immunoSEQ multiplex PCR; TCRdb keeps only in-frame clonotypes and omits some of them. The data show around 450,000 clones, roughly 90% seen once. Study-wide findings and caveats: Similar non-spike TCR breadth was seen in vaccine and placebo recipients. Spike-specific TCR breadth ran higher among vaccine recipients than placebo recipients.

Comments on this clone: What it binds is unknown.

This sample's treatment: some 20 received Ad26.COV2.S at low or high dose, single or two shots; about 5 received placebo; per-sample allocation not given. Each sample was drawn 63 days after the first injection (of vaccine or placebo). CDR3 length: 15 amino acids. J lost 6 bases, V lost 2 bases, and 3 bases had no gene match. CDR1 and CDR2 (germline): LNHDA, SQIVND (reference sequence). The sample here was peripheral blood, taken in a trial of Ad26.COV2.S vaccine versus placebo. The origin of this receptor is a person aged 18 to 65 who received the Ad26.COV2.S COVID-19 vaccine or a placebo. The V and J genes are TRBV19 and TRBJ2-2, with 10 bases matching TRBD2. The CDR3 sequence: CASSILAGVAGELFF. As DNA, the CDR3 is TGTGCCAGTAGTATACTAGCGGGAGTGGCCGGGGAGCTGTTTTTT.